This T cell receptor (beta chain) was obtained from a study of graft-versus-host responses after intestinal transplantation. Whole-study results and caveats: Recipient marrow held GvH clones, some first seen in ileum or blood.

Repertoires were generated with immunoSEQ multiplex PCR, while TCRdb's copy carries only in-frame clones and drops some. The table has about 120,000 clones, over 80% seen once. Germline CDR1 and CDR2: LNHDA and SQIVND (reference sequence). Between the trimmed V and J ends, which lost 11 bases and 4 bases, there was a span of 15 bases. The CDR3 covers 13 residues. For this clone: Antigen unknown.

The chain carries TRBV19 and TRBJ1-5; D is perhaps TRBD1 (6 bases). The sequencing here drew on unstimulated CD4+ T cells sorted from spleen or lymph node cells, taken before intestinal transplant. This clonotype was obtained from a human donor who received an intestinal transplant. The CDR3 spells CAARRGKNQPQHF. The DNA for the CDR3 is TGTGCCGCGCGCAGGGGTAAAAATCAGCCCCAGCATTTT.